This T cell receptor beta chain derives from a study of blood T cell repertoires in COVID-19. Whole-study context: Whether acute or convalescent, the COVID-19 samples came from the United States, Italy and Spain. Sources were T cells, B-cell-depleted T cells, or PBMCs; the material itself was cDNA or gDNA.

Authors' analysis steps: It was from reference gene primer amplification that nucleated cell counts were estimated. Assay: immunoSEQ multiplex PCR; the TCRdb copy retains only in-frame clones and omits some. V, J and clone size are those of that table, while D and trimming were read from the DNA. The data contain about 240,000 clones, just under 85% of them seen just once; the ten biggest clones take up around 9.9%. This CDR3 has 15 amino acids. J gave up 5 bases and V 6 bases, and 7 bases lay outside the gene matches. CDR1 and CDR2 from the germline V gene are MNHEY and SVGAGI. The gene calls are TRBV6-5 and TRBJ2-5, with 12 nucleotides matching TRBD2. The material sequenced was peripheral blood. The clonotype was recovered from an elderly woman with acute or convalescent COVID-19. The CDR3 spells CASRLAGGPWETQYF. The CDR3, as DNA: TGTGCCAGCAGGCTAGCGGGGGGGCCATGGGAGACCCAGTACTTC.